A single sample is the source of the 15 T cell receptor beta chains below, sequenced in a study of Graves' ophthalmopathy and Graves' hyperthyroidism. RNA transcripts were the source from which TCR beta CDR3 regions were amplified. An opening RT-PCR round employed HTBI primers and preceded a second-round multiplex PCR. TCRdb re-derived calls from the multiplex PCR reads in MiXCR, one entry per CDR3 protein. The sample lists about 420,000 distinct CDR3 sequences, over 20% seen once, with under 3.5% in the top ten. Sample: peripheral blood. The receptors stem from a woman in her late teens or twenties with stable Graves' hyperthyroidism.

CDR3 nucleotides: TGTGCCAGCAGTTCGCCAGGGGATCGGGAGACCCAGTACTTC. Protein sequence: CASSSPGDRETQYF. The chain carries TRBV12-3 or TRBV12-4 and TRBJ2-5; possibly TRBD1 for D (6 bases). The CDR3 totals 14 residues. V lost 4 bases and J lost 5, with 14 bases in between.

The chain is built from TRBV30 and TRBJ2-5; TRBD1 is a possible D gene (5 bases). This CDR3 is built from 12 residues. Germline V gives CDR1 GTSNPN, CDR2 SVGIG (reference sequence). V shed 0 bases and J shed 7 bases, with 9 bases lying between them. CDR3 in DNA: TGTGCCTGGAGTGTAGAAGGGGTGACCCAGTACTTC. Translation gives CAWSVEGVTQYF.

This clonotype showed up many times. J is TRBJ2-1 and V is TRBV11-1, with 9 bases fitting TRBD1. From germline, CDR1 is SGHAT and CDR2 FQDESV (reference sequence). The V segment lost 6 bases and the J segment 10 bases; nucleotides outside the gene matches: 7. CDR3 length: 13 residues. The CDR3 DNA sequence: TGTGCCAGCAGTTCCGGGACAGGGAACGAGCAGTTCTTC. Amino acid sequence: CASSSGTGNEQFF.

V usage is TRBV12-3 or TRBV12-4 and J usage is TRBJ2-5; 8 bases align to TRBD2. Trimming at V came to 5 bases and at J to 5 bases, leaving 10 bases not matched to a gene. The CDR3 extends over 15 amino acids. This CDR3 reads CASSRRGGLGETQYF. The CDR3 bases are TGTGCCAGCAGTCGACGGGGGGGGCTAGGGGAGACCCAGTACTTC.

This clonotype was observed a few times. The J gene is TRBJ1-1, the V gene TRBV30; D gene unclear. The V and J ends lost 0 bases and 0 bases respectively, with 17 bases between them. The CDR3 extends over 17 amino acids. From germline, CDR1 is GTSNPN and CDR2 SVGIG (reference sequence). CDR3 protein: CAWSVTPWRTMNTEAFF. DNA for the CDR3: TGTGCCTGGAGTGTAACCCCGTGGAGGACCATGAACACTGAAGCTTTCTTT.

The rearrangement links TRBV11-2 to TRBJ2-7; 14 bases align to TRBD2. This CDR3 has 16 amino acids. V was pared by 5 bases and J by 3 bases, with 6 bases of the junction left unmatched. The germline gives CDR1 SGHAT, CDR2 FQNNGV. The CDR3 region has the DNA TGTGCCAGCAGCCGAGGGGGACTAGCGGGGGTCTACGAGCAGTACTTC. It encodes CASSRGGLAGVYEQYF. Full variable domain (remainder filled in from reference TRBV11-2 and TRBJ2-7): EAGVAQSPRYKIIEKRQSVAFWCNPISGHATLYWYQQILGQGPKLLIQFQNNGVVDDSQLPKDRFSAERLKGVDSTLKIQPAKLEDSAVYLCASSRGGLAGVYEQYFGPGTRLTVT.

This clonotype was seen many times. The gene calls are TRBV28 and TRBJ2-7; 7 bases map to TRBD1. Trimming at V came to 5 bases and at J to 8 bases, leaving 6 bases not matched to a gene. There are 12 residues in the CDR3. Germline lookup yields CDR1 MDHEN and CDR2 SYDVKM. CDR3 residues: CASSRGQAQQYF. In nucleotides, the CDR3 is TGTGCCAGCAGTCGCGGACAGGCCCAGCAGTACTTC. The variable domain in full, with the rest retrieved from reference TRBV28 and TRBJ2-7, is DVKVTQSSRYLVKRTGEKVFLECVQDMDHENMFWYRQDPGLGLRLIYFSYDVKMKEKGDIPEGYSVSREKKERFSLILESASTNQTSMYLCASSRGQAQQYFGPGTRLTVT.

There are many counts of this clonotype. The J gene is TRBJ1-5, the V gene TRBV12-5, with TRBD1 identical over 9 bases. CDR1 and CDR2 (germline): LGHNT, FRNRAP. V shed 5 bases and J 0 bases; nucleotides not matched to a gene: 14. This CDR3 comprises 19 residues. The chain's CDR3 is CASGLAGTGMAYSNQPQHF. In DNA form, the CDR3 reads TGTGCTAGTGGTCTAGCCGGGACAGGGATGGCGTATAGCAATCAGCCCCAGCATTTT.

The gene calls are TRBV4-2 and TRBJ2-5; 15 bases map to TRBD2. CDR3 size: 19 residues. Germline CDR1 and CDR2: LGHNA and YNFKEQ. V lost 7 bases to trimming and J lost 11 bases; unmatched junction nucleotides: 23. CDR3 sequence: CASNAGTSGGPTKEGEQYF. The CDR3 DNA sequence: TGTGCCAGCAACGCCGGGACTAGCGGGGGGCCTACTAAGGAAGGGGAACAGTACTTC.

With respect to this clonotype: One junction end does not reproduce the germline sequence, and a read error may be involved. The rearrangement joins TRBV9 to TRBJ2-5, with unresolved D. This CDR3 is built from 13 residues. Germline V gene sequence: CDR1 SGDLS, CDR2 YYNGEE. The CDR3 loop reads CASSRDRQEAQYF. CDR3 sequence (DNA): TGTGCCAGCAGCCGCGATAGACAAGAGGCCCAGTACTTC.

Remarks on this clonotype: A much larger clone lies one base from this, so it may be a read error. The chain is built from TRBV4-1 and TRBJ1-1, with no clear D. The CDR3 covers 15 residues. Germline values: CDR1 MGHRA, CDR2 YSYEKL. V was trimmed by 0 bases and J by 11 bases, leaving 19 bases between them. The CDR3 loop reads CASSQDFGSRKSAFF. The CDR3 region has the DNA TGCGCCAGCAGCCAAGATTTCGGGTCGCGCAAATCGGCTTTCTTT.

The CDR3 reads CSARDVPGQHQPQHF. The CDR3 DNA reads TGCAGTGCTAGAGATGTACCGGGACAACATCAGCCCCAGCATTTT. V usage is TRBV20-1 and J usage is TRBJ1-5; TRBD1 is a possible D gene (6 bases). The V and J ends lost 0 bases and 5 bases respectively, with 14 bases between them. The CDR3 sequence is 15 residues long. The germline CDR1 and CDR2 sequences are DFQATT and SNEGSKA (reference sequence).

This clonotype occurred a few times. The genes are TRBV12-3 or TRBV12-4 and TRBJ2-7, with a weak D call TRBD2 (6 bases). V was pared by 5 bases and J by 5 bases, with 16 bases between. This CDR3 is 14 amino acids long. The CDR3 nucleotides are TGTGCCAGCAGTCCGACCTACGGGGGTAACGAGCAGTACTTC. Residues: CASSPTYGGNEQYF.

This clonotype was observed many times. V and J are TRBV5-6 and TRBJ2-7, with a weak D call TRBD2 (6 bases). The CDR3 covers 17 residues. The germline V and J ends were trimmed by 3 bases and 2 bases, with 21 bases remaining between them. Germline V gene data show CDR1 as SGHDT and CDR2 as YYEEEE. The CDR3 spells CASSSPRETATPYEQYF. CDR3 DNA: TGTGCCAGCAGCTCCCCTCGGGAGACCGCGACCCCCTACGAGCAGTACTTC.

In this sample, this clonotype turned up many times. This chain joins TRBV19 and TRBJ1-2, with TRBD1 as a possible D gene (6 bases). The germline gives CDR1 LNHDA, CDR2 SQIVND (reference sequence). V was trimmed by 4 bases and J by 2 bases, leaving 14 bases between them. This CDR3 comprises 15 residues. The CDR3 protein is CASSRTAGTNYGYTF. As DNA, the CDR3 is TGTGCCAGTAGTAGGACAGCTGGCACCAACTATGGCTACACCTTC.